The 32 T cell receptor beta chains listed next were all sequenced from one sample in a study of blood T cell repertoires in COVID-19 (dated by TCRdb to the early 2020s). Libraries were prepared through the immunoSEQ multiplex PCR assay. Entries here come from immuneACCESS through TCRdb and include only in-frame sequences with V and J called. Some clones fail to appear in such tables; in the studies checked, an unresolved V gene covers under half of the shortfall, and the cause of the remainder is unknown. For this sample the table gives 140,000 to 150,000 clones, of which approximately 86% were detected only once. Over 0.8% of the sample lies in the top ten. Sequenced input: peripheral blood. The receptors shown here come from a woman aged 50 to 60 with acute or convalescent COVID-19.

The chain has TRBV12-5 and TRBJ2-7; 9 bases match TRBD2. V lost 0 bases to trimming and J lost 6 bases; unmatched junction nucleotides: 3. The CDR3 sequence is 14 residues long. CDR1 is LGHNT, CDR2 FRNRAP, per germline. The DNA for the CDR3 is TGTGCTAGTGGTTTGGTAGGGACTAGCTCCGAGCAGTACTTC. Amino acids: CASGLVGTSSEQYF.

As to this clone: The sample carries other DNA sequences with the same CDR3. DNA for the CDR3: TGTGCCAGCAGTGGCGCCGGGACAGGGAGAAACACCATATATTTT. Translating gives CASSGAGTGRNTIYF. This chain links TRBV27 with TRBJ1-3; 9 bases are a match to TRBD1. Germline V gene lookup returns CDR1 MNHEY and CDR2 SMNVEV (reference sequence). The J segment lost 5 bases and the V segment lost 5 bases, leaving 7 bases of the junction unmatched. The CDR3 is 15 amino acids.

This clone appeared a single time. The gene calls are TRBV6-5 and TRBJ1-2; tentatively, D is TRBD1 (5 bases). V was trimmed by 11 bases and J by 0 bases, leaving 10 bases between them. Germline V gene sequence: CDR1 MNHEY, CDR2 SVGAGI. This CDR3 is 12 amino acids long. CDR3 sequence: CAGASTNYGYTF. In DNA, the CDR3 is TGTGCCGGGGCCAGCACTAACTATGGCTACACCTTC.

This rearrangement joins TRBV5-1 to TRBJ2-1; 9 bases agree with TRBD2. The CDR3 spans 16 residues. V dropped 0 bases and J dropped 5; count of bases not matched to a gene: 6. In germline, CDR1 is SGHRS, CDR2 YFSETQ. This CDR3 reads CASSLERGGAHNEQFF. The CDR3, as DNA: TGCGCCAGCAGCTTGGAGCGCGGGGGGGCCCACAATGAGCAGTTCTTC.

The CDR3 reads CASSYLGGGTEAFF. The CDR3 coding sequence is TGTGCCAGCAGTTACCTTGGGGGAGGCACTGAAGCTTTCTTT. The V gene is TRBV6-6, the J gene TRBJ1-1, with a possible D match to TRBD1 (5 bases). Germline-derived CDR1 and CDR2 are MNHNY and SVGAGI (reference sequence). The CDR3 covers 14 residues. The V end lost 2 bases, the J end lost 4 bases, and 11 bases lay between the germline ends.

This clone was recorded only once. The chain joins TRBV6-6 to TRBJ2-7; TRBD2 agrees at 10 bases. This CDR3 spans 16 amino acids. J lost 0 bases, V lost 2 bases, and 4 bases had no gene match. From germline, CDR1 is MNHNY and CDR2 SVGAGI (reference sequence). The chain's CDR3 is CASSYAGTSDSYEQYF. CDR3 DNA: TGTGCCAGCAGTTACGCCGGGACTAGCGACTCCTACGAGCAGTACTTC.

This chain uses TRBV2 with TRBJ1-4; D perhaps matches TRBD1 (6 bases). The CDR3 sequence is 16 residues long. Germline-derived CDR1 and CDR2 are SNHLY and FYNNEI. The V end was cut by 1 base, the J end by 7 bases, with 16 bases between. CDR3 loop: CASSEGDRIGTEKLFF. CDR3 nucleotide sequence: TGTGCCAGCAGTGAAGGCGACAGGATAGGCACTGAAAAACTGTTTTTT.

The chain joins TRBV2 to TRBJ2-1; the D is unclear. The CDR3 runs to 15 residues. V was shortened by 6 bases and J by 0 bases, with 12 bases between the two germline ends. Germline-derived CDR1 and CDR2 are SNHLY and FYNNEI. The DNA for the CDR3 is TGTGCCAGCAGCCAGGTCCGGAACTCCTACAATGAGCAGTTCTTC. Translating gives CASSQVRNSYNEQFF. Filled out from reference TRBV2 and TRBJ2-1, the complete variable domain reads EPEVTQTPSHQVTQMGQEVILRCVPISNHLYFYWYRQILGQKVEFLVSFYNNEISEKSEIFDDQFSVERPDGSNFTLKIRSTKLEDSAMYFCASSQVRNSYNEQFFGPGTRLTVL.

J is TRBJ2-1 and V is TRBV11-3, with TRBD1 matching over 7 bases. The CDR3 has 15 amino acids. V shed 0 bases and J 7 bases; nucleotides not matched to a gene: 6. The V gene's germline CDR1 is SGHNT and CDR2 YENEEA. CDR3 region: CASSLESRGWNEQFF. Here the CDR3 DNA reads TGTGCCAGCAGCTTAGAGAGCAGGGGGTGGAATGAGCAGTTCTTC.

The chain has TRBV10-3 and TRBJ2-1, with TRBD2 identical over 10 bases. This CDR3 is built from 14 residues. V lost 6 bases to trimming and J lost 8 bases; unmatched junction nucleotides: 7. The germline V gene has CDR1 ENHRY and CDR2 SYGVKD. The CDR3 DNA reads as TGTGCCATCAGCCTAGCGGGAGAGGTACATGAGCAGTTCTTC. Translation: CAISLAGEVHEQFF.

The chain couples TRBV3-1 (or the pseudogene TRBV3-2) to TRBJ2-2; D is ambiguous. Germline V gene data show CDR1 as LGHDT and CDR2 as YNNKEL (reference sequence). This CDR3 comprises 15 residues. V was pared by 3 bases and J by 3 bases, with 11 bases between. CDR3 loop: CASSQEDTHTGELFF. The CDR3 bases are TGTGCCAGCAGCCAGGAAGACACCCACACCGGGGAGCTGTTTTTT.

V is TRBV5-6 and J is TRBJ1-2; D ambiguous. The length of the CDR3 is 14 residues. Germline V gene lookup returns CDR1 SGHDT and CDR2 YYEEEE. Trimming took off 0 bases at V and 2 bases at J, with 8 bases between the two ends. The CDR3 region has the DNA TGTGCCAGCAGCTTGGTTGCGCGAAACTATGGCTACACCTTC. This translates into CASSLVARNYGYTF.

The rearrangement joins TRBV5-1 to TRBJ1-1; D call uncertain. The CDR3 spans 12 residues. Trimming cost V 0 bases and J 2 bases, with 2 bases left between them. CDR1 SGHRS and CDR2 YFSETQ come from the germline V gene. The CDR3 loop is CASSLANTEAFF. The CDR3 nucleotides read TGCGCCAGCAGCTTGGCTAACACTGAAGCTTTCTTT.

This chain uses TRBV27 with TRBJ1-6, with D perhaps matching TRBD1 (6 bases). Germline-derived CDR1 and CDR2 are MNHEY and SMNVEV (reference sequence). The CDR3 extends over 15 amino acids. Trimming pared 6 bases from V and 0 bases from J, leaving 9 bases between. The DNA for the CDR3 is TGTGCCAGCAGCCAGGGGAGCTCCTATAATTCACCCCTCCACTTT. Protein: CASSQGSSYNSPLHF.

The sample holds one count of this clone. The chain has TRBV30 and TRBJ2-2, with a weak D call TRBD2 (6 bases). The CDR3 consists of 19 residues. The V and J ends lost 0 bases and 5 bases respectively, with 25 bases between them. Per the germline V gene, CDR1 is GTSNPN and CDR2 is SVGIG (reference sequence). The CDR3 is CAWSVLFLRRTAGTGELFF. CDR3 in DNA: TGTGCCTGGAGTGTACTTTTCCTGAGACGGACCGCGGGGACCGGGGAGCTGTTTTTT.

This clone showed up just a few times. CDR3 coding DNA: TGTGCCAGCAGTGGCTCGTTTTACAATGAGCAGTTCTTC. Translation gives CASSGSFYNEQFF. This rearrangement joins TRBV6-6 to TRBJ2-1; D unclear. This CDR3 comprises 13 residues. The germline V gene has CDR1 MNHNY and CDR2 SVGAGI (reference sequence). V was pared by 5 bases and J by 4 bases, with 9 bases between.

The chain recombines TRBV5-5 with TRBJ2-1; D gene uncertain. Germline V lookup: CDR1 SGHKS, CDR2 YYEKEE (reference sequence). This CDR3 is 17 amino acids long. V dropped 2 bases and J dropped 0 bases, with 15 bases sitting between them. Written as DNA, the CDR3 is TGTGCCAGCAGCTTTACTTCAACGGTTAGCTCCTACAATGAGCAGTTCTTC. Translation: CASSFTSTVSSYNEQFF.

This chain links TRBV6-5 with TRBJ2-4; 8 bases align to TRBD1. The ends lost 0 bases at V and 7 bases at J; junction bases unmatched: 5. The CDR3 covers 15 residues. The germline CDR1 and CDR2 sequences are MNHEY and SVGAGI. CDR3 in amino acids: CASSYSGQGANIQYF. The CDR3 DNA reads as TGTGCCAGCAGTTACTCCGGTCAGGGGGCGAACATTCAGTACTTC.

The chain has TRBV9 and TRBJ2-7; 10 nucleotides align to TRBD2. Germline V lookup: CDR1 SGDLS, CDR2 YYNGEE. V trimming: 2 bases; J trimming: 0 bases; junction bases outside the gene matches: 2. This CDR3 region has 15 residues. The CDR3 coding sequence is TGTGCCAGCAGCGTGTCTAGCGGGAGCTCCTACGAGCAGTACTTC. Translated, it gives CASSVSSGSSYEQYF.

The chain employs TRBV11-2 and TRBJ2-7, with 7 bases that match TRBD2. The V gene's germline CDR1 is SGHAT and CDR2 FQNNGV. The CDR3 has 16 amino acids. V lost 0 bases to trimming and J lost 0 bases; unmatched junction nucleotides: 5. CDR3 sequence (DNA): TGTGCCAGCAGCTTAGATTTAGCGGGCCTCTCCTACGAGCAGTACTTC. Encoded protein: CASSLDLAGLSYEQYF.

The chain has TRBV30 and TRBJ2-7; 9 positions agree with TRBD2. This CDR3 has 16 residues. The V gene's germline CDR1 is GTSNPN and CDR2 SVGIG (reference sequence). The trim removed 2 bases at V and 2 bases at J, leaving 10 bases unmatched. The CDR3 spells CAWSPRRVAGAYEQYF. CDR3 sequence (DNA): TGTGCCTGGAGTCCTCGGAGGGTAGCGGGGGCCTACGAGCAGTACTTC.

The genes are TRBV24-1 and TRBJ1-1, with D possibly being TRBD1 (5 bases). This CDR3 comprises 14 residues. Trimming removed 3 bases from V and 8 bases from J, with 15 bases in between. Germline V CDR1 and CDR2: KGHDR, SFDVKD. In nucleotides, the CDR3 is TGTGCCACCAGTGATCACCGGGACTCAGGGGAAGCTTTCTTT. It codes for CATSDHRDSGEAFF.

V is TRBV19 and J is TRBJ2-7; TRBD1 matches 7 bases. Trimming took 8 bases from V and 6 from J; bases not matched to a gene: 7. The CDR3 contains 12 residues. CDR1 and CDR2 from the germline V gene are LNHDA and SQIVND (reference sequence). CDR3 bases: TGTGCCAGTTCAGGGGCAGGGGGCGAGCAGTACTTC. Protein: CASSGAGGEQYF.

The chain uses TRBV9 and TRBJ2-1, with TRBD2 matching over 10 bases. The CDR3 loop spans 15 amino acids. The V and J ends lost 3 bases and 5 bases, in that order; junction bases with no gene match: 5. The germline V gene has CDR1 SGDLS and CDR2 YYNGEE. The CDR3 loop reads CASSGAGGNNNEQFF. CDR3 coding DNA: TGTGCCAGCAGCGGAGCGGGGGGGAACAACAATGAGCAGTTCTTC.

This rearrangement joins TRBV5-1 to TRBJ1-1; no definite D call. Germline V gene sequence: CDR1 SGHRS, CDR2 YFSETQ. Trimming pared 0 bases from V and 4 bases from J, leaving 16 bases between. This CDR3 contains 16 residues. As DNA, the CDR3 is TGCGCCAGCAGCTTGGACGGTTGGGAGTATGGCACTGAAGCTTTCTTT. The encoded protein is CASSLDGWEYGTEAFF. The variable domain in full, with the rest retrieved from reference TRBV5-1 and TRBJ1-1, is KAGVTQTPRYLIKTRGQQVTLSCSPISGHRSVSWYQQTPGQGLQFLFEYFSETQRNKGNFPGRFSGRQFSNSRSEMNVSTLELGDSALYLCASSLDGWEYGTEAFFGQGTRLTVV.

This sequence joins TRBV7-6 and TRBJ1-5, with 9 bases identical to TRBD1. Germline V gives CDR1 SGHVS, CDR2 FNYEAQ. The CDR3 extends over 17 amino acids. With 4 bases clipped from V and 2 bases from J, the junction kept 9 bases outside the gene matches. CDR3 sequence: CASSSVTGGAGNQPQHF. CDR3 bases: TGTGCCAGCAGCTCCGTAACAGGGGGCGCGGGCAATCAGCCCCAGCATTTT.

This clone occurred once. J is TRBJ2-1 and V is TRBV11-3, with D possibly being TRBD1 (6 bases). CDR3 length equals 15 residues. CDR1 and CDR2 (germline): SGHNT, YENEEA. Trimming took off 1 base at V and 2 bases at J, with 9 bases between the two ends. The CDR3 DNA reads as TGTGCCAGCAGCTTAGGAGGGGGACCCTACAATGAGCAGTTCTTC. It yields the protein CASSLGGGPYNEQFF. Full variable domain (rest looked up from reference TRBV11-3 and TRBJ2-1): EAGVVQSPRYKIIEKKQPVAFWCNPISGHNTLYWYLQNLGQGPELLIRYENEEAVDDSQLPKDRFSAERLKGVDSTLKIQPAELGDSAVYLCASSLGGGPYNEQFFGPGTRLTVL.

V and J are TRBV6-5 and TRBJ2-3; TRBD2 matches 10 bases. Germline assignment: CDR1 MNHEY and CDR2 SVGAGI. Unmatched junction bases numbered 6, after V lost 8 bases and J lost 1 base. The CDR3 is 15 residues long. The CDR3 protein is CASLAGTSGTDTQYF. CDR3 in DNA: TGTGCCAGCCTAGCCGGGACTAGCGGCACAGATACGCAGTATTTT.

The gene calls are TRBV12-3 or TRBV12-4 and TRBJ1-4; 7 bases map to TRBD1. This CDR3 region has 13 residues. V trimming: 6 bases; J trimming: 7 bases; junction bases outside the gene matches: 5. The CDR3 spells CASRQGLGEKLFF. The CDR3 nucleotides read TGTGCCAGCAGACAGGGGTTGGGTGAAAAACTGTTTTTT.

The CDR3 region has the DNA TGCGCCAGCAGCCACCGCCACCGCCTAGGCGAGCAGTACTTC. It is translated as CASSHRHRLGEQYF. V is TRBV4-1 and J is TRBJ2-7; D not certain. This CDR3 region has 14 residues. Germline CDR1 is MGHRA and CDR2 is YSYEKL. Between the trimmed V and J ends, which lost 3 bases and 6 bases, there was a span of 15 bases.

This chain uses TRBV12-3 or TRBV12-4 with TRBJ2-1, with D perhaps TRBD2 (5 bases). V gave up 7 bases and J gave up 6 bases, with 13 bases separating them. The CDR3 sequence is 13 residues long. CDR3 region: CASNADWGNEQFF. The CDR3 bases are TGTGCCAGCAACGCGGACTGGGGCAATGAGCAGTTCTTC.

In this sample, this clone turned up once. This sequence joins TRBV7-9 and TRBJ2-1, with TRBD2 matching 8 bases. V lost 1 base, J lost 9 bases, and 8 bases stayed unmatched. This CDR3 is built from 15 residues. Germline lookup yields CDR1 SEHNR and CDR2 FQNEAQ (reference sequence). CDR3 sequence (DNA): TGTGCCAGCAGCTTAGTAGTTAGCGGGAAGGGTGAGCAGTTCTTC. This gives the protein CASSLVVSGKGEQFF.